This TCR beta chain comes out of a study of sequential checkpoint blockade in melanoma. The wider study: About 88 pretreatment tumor DNA samples were TCRβ immunosequenced.

Many counts were recorded for this clone. Assay: immunoSEQ multiplex PCR; the TCRdb copy retains only in-frame clones and omits some. The table has several thousand clones, 20% to 25% seen once. The treatment is: randomized to nivolumab then ipilimumab (arm A) or the reverse (arm B). None of the patients previously received DNA-damaging chemotherapy. Sequencing used tumor tissue (inferred from file names), obtained from a patient given nivolumab and ipilimumab in sequence. The TCR was taken from a human donor with melanoma.

DNA of the CDR3: TGTGCCAGCAGTTACTCGCAGGGAAGCTCCTATAATTCACCCCTCCACTTT. Protein: CASSYSQGSSYNSPLHF. The genes are TRBV6-8 and TRBJ1-6, with TRBD1 as a possible D gene (5 bases). This CDR3 region has 17 residues. V gave up 0 bases and J gave up 0 bases, with 9 bases separating them. Germline V gene sequence: CDR1 MNHGY, CDR2 SAAAGT.